The rows below give T cell receptor beta chains drawn from one sample of a study of blood T cell repertoires in COVID-19. Sequencing was performed with immunoSEQ multiplex PCR; in TCRdb, only in-frame clones are kept and a portion is missing. Seen here are about 170,000 clones, more than 75% observed once, and the top ten hold about 2.1%. The sequencing input was peripheral blood. These receptors came from a man aged 50 to 59 who had recovered from COVID-19. Both conserved end residues are part of each CDR3. A D gene is named only where the DNA matches it firmly. For some rows the clone size is stated as once, few or many, or as a class when expanded; others skip it.

NA,TRBJ2-3,TRBV5-1,TRBD2,TGCGCCAGCAGCTTTCGGACTAGCGGGAGCTCCGCAGATACGCAGTATTTT,CASSFRTSGSSADTQYF
NA,TRBJ1-1,TRBV6-5,NA,TGTGCCAGCAGTTATATGCAGGGCCCCTCTGAAGCTTTCTTT,CASSYMQGPSEAFF
NA,TRBJ2-3,TRBV24-1,TRBD2,TGTGCCACCAGTGATATGGGAGCGGGGGGACTCACAGATACGCAGTATTTT,CATSDMGAGGLTDTQYF
NA,TRBJ1-1,TRBV7-9,NA,TGTGCCAGCAGTAGACTAGTAACTGAAGCTTTCTTT,CASSRLVTEAFF
NA,TRBJ2-3,TRBV3-1/TRBV3-2,NA,TGTGCCTCCCGGTCCAGGGGGGTCGCAGATACGCAGTATTTT,CASRSRGVADTQYF
NA,TRBJ2-3,TRBV4-3,NA,TGCGCCAGCAGCCAAGGCAGGGGGGGCACAGATACGCAGTATTTT,CASSQGRGGTDTQYF
once,TRBJ1-1,TRBV6-2/TRBV6-3,NA,TGTGCCAGCAGTCCCTTGCGGGGACTAGAAGCTTTCTTT,CASSPLRGLEAFF
NA,TRBJ1-2,TRBV6-6,NA,TGTGCCAGCAGTACCTCGGATAGGGGCTTTGACTATGGCTACACCTTC,CASSTSDRGFDYGYTF
NA,TRBJ2-1,TRBV20-1,TRBD1,TGCAGTGCTAGTAGAGGACAGGGGGTTTACAATGAGCAGTTCTTC,CSASRGQGVYNEQFF
NA,TRBJ2-7,TRBV7-8,NA,TGTGCCAGCAGCCCTAGGGGCGGGGTTTCTCGAACCTACGAGCAGTACTTC,CASSPRGGVSRTYEQYF
few,TRBJ2-7,TRBV7-8,NA,TGTGCCAGCAGCTTAGCCCAGGGTTTCGAGCAGTACTTC,CASSLAQGFEQYF
NA,TRBJ2-5,TRBV9,TRBD1,TGTGCCAGCAGCGGTGGGGCCGGGACAGGGTTTACGGGAGAGACCCAGTACTTC,CASSGGAGTGFTGETQYF
NA,TRBJ2-5,TRBV19,TRBD2,TGTGCCAGTAGTCCTAGCGGGGGGGACCAAGAGACCCAGTACTTC,CASSPSGGDQETQYF
NA,TRBJ1-1,TRBV28,NA,TGTGCCAGCAGTTTAGGAGGGATGAACACTGAAGCTTTCTTT,CASSLGGMNTEAFF
NA,TRBJ1-2,TRBV19,TRBD1,TGTGCCAGTATTCAGGGACAGCTTGGCTATGGCTACACCTTC,CASIQGQLGYGYTF
NA,TRBJ2-1,TRBV27,TRBD2,TGTGCCAGCAGTTTAGTGGCTCTAGCGGGGGACTACAATGAGCAGTTCTTC,CASSLVALAGDYNEQFF
once,TRBJ1-2,TRBV7-9,NA,TGTGCCAGCAGCTTAGTCTTAGGGGAAGGCTACACCTTC,CASSLVLGEGYTF
NA,TRBJ2-6,TRBV4-3,NA,TGCGCCAGCAGCGAGGGTCGGCCTGGGGCCAACGTCCTGACTTTC,CASSEGRPGANVLTF
NA,TRBJ2-5,TRBV19,TRBD2,TGTGCCAGTAGTGACCCCGGGACTAGCGGTAAAGAGACCCAGTACTTC,CASSDPGTSGKETQYF
NA,TRBJ2-7,TRBV5-4,TRBD2,TGTGCCAGCAGCTCTAGCGGGGTCTCCTACGAGCAGTACTTC,CASSSSGVSYEQYF
NA,TRBJ1-1,TRBV6-2/TRBV6-3,TRBD1,TGTGCCAGCAGCTCCGGGACAGGGCCAACTGAAGCTTTCTTT,CASSSGTGPTEAFF
once,TRBJ2-5,TRBV5-1,TRBD1,TGCGCCAGCAGACCTACAGGGGGCCGGGAGGAGACCCAGTACTTC,CASRPTGGREETQYF
NA,TRBJ2-2,TRBV4-3,NA,TGCGCCAGCAGCCAAGTTACTACGGGGGAGCTGTTTTTT,CASSQVTTGELFF
NA,TRBJ1-1,TRBV7-9,TRBD1,TGTGCCAGCAGGCGGACAGGGATGAACACTGAAGCTTTCTTT,CASRRTGMNTEAFF
NA,TRBJ1-1,TRBV29-1,TRBD1,TGCAGCGTTGAGCACGGACAGGGGAGTACTGAAGCTTTCTTT,CSVEHGQGSTEAFF
NA,TRBJ1-5,TRBV6-5,NA,TGTGCCAGCAGAAGGGGTAGCAATCAGCCCCAGCATTTT,CASRRGSNQPQHF
NA,TRBJ1-1,TRBV5-1,TRBD1,TGCGCCAGCAGCTTGGCCGGGACAGGGAGAGAAGCTTTCTTT,CASSLAGTGREAFF
NA,TRBJ1-2,TRBV7-2,NA,TGTGCCAGCAGCCCCGAGGCGGGCAACTATGGCTACACCTTC,CASSPEAGNYGYTF
NA,TRBJ2-6,TRBV7-2,NA,TGTGCCAGCAGCTTAGCCGCGGGGGCCAACGTCCTGACTTTC,CASSLAAGANVLTF
NA,TRBJ1-4,TRBV30,TRBD1,TGTGCCTGGAGTGTACAGGGGATTTTCAATGAAAAACTGTTTTTT,CAWSVQGIFNEKLFF
NA,TRBJ2-3,TRBV19,TRBD2,TGTGCAGCGGGAGGCACAGATACGCAGTATTTT,CAAGGTDTQYF
NA,TRBJ2-7,TRBV11-3,TRBD2,TGTGCCAGCAGCTTAGACCCAGACCCTAGCGGGAGGGTAGTAGTTTACTTC,CASSLDPDPSGRVVVYF
NA,TRBJ2-5,TRBV27,NA,TGTGCCAGCAGACCATTGGGGGGCGGGGGTAAAGAGACCCAGTACTTC,CASRPLGGGGKETQYF
NA,TRBJ2-1,TRBV7-3,NA,TGTGCCAGCAGCTTAACAGGGAGCAATGAGCAGTTCTTC,CASSLTGSNEQFF
NA,TRBJ1-1,TRBV6-6,NA,TGTGCCAGCAGCGGTAAGGGGCCTGAAGCTTTCTTT,CASSGKGPEAFF
few,TRBJ2-7,TRBV7-3,TRBD1,TGTGCCAGCAGCCCCGACAGGGGATCCTACGAGCAGTACTTC,CASSPDRGSYEQYF
NA,TRBJ2-2,TRBV19,NA,TGTGCCAGTAGCCCCGGCGGTCCTCAGGGGCCCGGGGAGCTGTTTTTT,CASSPGGPQGPGELFF
NA,TRBJ1-2,TRBV4-3,NA,TGCGCCAGCAGCCAAGATCATAACAGGCGGGGGTATGGCTACACCTTC,CASSQDHNRRGYGYTF
NA,TRBJ1-5,TRBV18,NA,TGTGCCAGCTCTCCTAACCAGGGGAAGAGGGAGCCCCAGCATTTT,CASSPNQGKREPQHF
NA,TRBJ1-1,TRBV5-1,NA,TGCGCCAGCAGCTTGGACGGGGACACTGAAGCTTTCTTT,CASSLDGDTEAFF
NA,TRBJ1-4,TRBV11-2,NA,TGTGCCAGCAGCTCGCCGGGTCAAAGGGAAAAACTGTTTTTT,CASSSPGQREKLFF
NA,TRBJ2-5,TRBV28,NA,TGTGCCAGCAGTTTTGGTGGTGGGGGGGGCGAGACCCAGTACTTC,CASSFGGGGGETQYF
NA,TRBJ1-5,TRBV24-1,TRBD1,TGTGCCACCAGTGACCGGACAGGGGGACAGCAGCCCCAGCATTTT,CATSDRTGGQQPQHF
NA,TRBJ2-4,TRBV19,TRBD2,TGTGCCAGTAGTGTCGGGACTAGCGGGGTGCTAGCCAAAAACATTCAGTACTTC,CASSVGTSGVLAKNIQYF
NA,TRBJ2-3,TRBV5-1,NA,TGCGCCAGCAGCTTGGGGAGGGGCCCTTCTAGCACAGATACGCAGTATTTT,CASSLGRGPSSTDTQYF
NA,TRBJ2-3,TRBV19,TRBD2,TGTGCCAGTAGTAATTACGGCGGGGGGTTCCGGAGAGATACGCAGTATTTT,CASSNYGGGFRRDTQYF
NA,TRBJ2-7,TRBV4-3,NA,TGCGCCAGCAGCCAAGATAACGCAGGCTACGAGCAGTACTTC,CASSQDNAGYEQYF
NA,TRBJ2-5,TRBV12-3/TRBV12-4,NA,TGTGCCAGCAGCCGGGGGTTCCGGGAGACCCAGTACTTC,CASSRGFRETQYF
once,TRBJ1-2,TRBV27,NA,TGTGCCAGCAGGGGGGTGGACAGCTTCTATGGCTACACCTTC,CASRGVDSFYGYTF
NA,TRBJ1-1,TRBV5-1,TRBD1,TGCGCCAGCAGCTCCGGACAGGTTGATACTGAAGCTTTCTTT,CASSSGQVDTEAFF
NA,TRBJ1-4,TRBV5-1,TRBD1,TGCGCCAGCAGCCCAAGAGGGACAGGGGGCCCTAATGAAAAACTGTTTTTT,CASSPRGTGGPNEKLFF
NA,TRBJ2-7,TRBV5-1,NA,TGCGCCAGCAGCTCGGCTAACGAAGGAGTTTCCTACGAGCAGTACTTC,CASSSANEGVSYEQYF
NA,TRBJ2-1,TRBV6-2/TRBV6-3,NA,TGTGCCAGCAGTTACTCTGTCCTATACAATGAGCAGTTCTTC,CASSYSVLYNEQFF
NA,TRBJ1-3,TRBV6-6,NA,TGTGCCAGCACCCCGGGAAGCTCTGGAAACACCATATATTTT,CASTPGSSGNTIYF
NA,TRBJ2-7,TRBV28,TRBD1,TGTGCCAGCAGTCCCGGACAGGGGGTTCCTCGGGACGAGCAGTACTTC,CASSPGQGVPRDEQYF
NA,TRBJ2-1,TRBV6-5,TRBD2,TGTGCCAGCAGTTACTCACGCGGGACTAGCGGCAATGAGCAGTTCTTC,CASSYSRGTSGNEQFF
NA,TRBJ2-7,TRBV28,TRBD2,TGTGCCAGCACCCCCTCAGGCGGGGGGCTTCTGAGCGAGCAGTACTTC,CASTPSGGGLLSEQYF